This T cell receptor beta chain was observed in a study of blood T cell repertoires in COVID-19. Authors' analysis steps: Reference gene primer amplification gave estimated nucleated cell counts. Profiled with immunoSEQ multiplex PCR; TCRdb holds only in-frame clones, not every one. The V and J calls and the clone size are those of that table, but D and trimming were determined from the DNA. The table records 80,000 or so clones, around 86% of them present only once. Per the germline V gene, CDR1 is DFQATT and CDR2 is SNEGSKA (reference sequence). Trimming cost V 5 bases and J 6 bases; bases outside gene matches: 10. The CDR3 spans 15 residues.

This sequence was found in a man older than 75 with acute or convalescent COVID-19. Sequenced: peripheral blood. The chain combines TRBV20-1 with TRBJ2-7; 13 nucleotides align to TRBD2. For the CDR3, the DNA is TGCAGTGCTGGTGAGACTAGCGGGGGGCCAGGCGAGCAGTACTTC. Translation: CSAGETSGGPGEQYF.